At least ten counts were recorded for the clone carrying this T cell receptor beta chain. Its antigen remains unknown. At one end the junction does not follow the germline gene, possibly because of a read error. Donors ranged from about 6 to 95 years old and were healthy Caucasians in Russia. This specimen comes from a study of blood T cells in healthy people across ages. Study-level information: In model experiments, template switching was able to capture about one barcoded beta molecule for every two T cells that were present.

CDR1 is DFQATT, CDR2 SNEGSKA, per germline (reference sequence). This CDR3 has 16 residues. Study observations and caveats: PBMCs that were unsorted prevented a conclusive naive versus antigen-experienced comparison.

Then a second PCR, running roughly 6 to 11 cycles, was carried out with a sample-barcoded 5' primer and a J-beta primer mix. TCRdb analysed the 5' RACE reads with MiXCR anew, one entry per CDR3 protein. The table has just over 1 million distinct CDR3 sequences, 35% to 55% seen once. This sequence originates from a woman aged 60-75 years in good health. The V call is TRBV20-1, the J call TRBJ2-1; TRBD2 agrees at 13 bases. Sequences were obtained from blood. For the CDR3, the DNA is TGCAGCGCTACCTCCCCGGGACTAGCGGGGAACAATGAGCAGTTCTTC. Protein: CSATSPGLAGNNEQFF.